This T cell receptor beta chain is drawn from a study of T cell repertoires in cytomegalovirus infection. Study in general: The authors relied on CMV epitopes, both recently identified HLA-C-restricted and well-studied HLA-B-restricted. Carrying CMV and the relevant HLA type showed in public TCR beta signatures.

V lost 7 bases, J lost 2 bases, and 10 bases lay in between. Germline loops: CDR1 SGHVS, CDR2 FQNEAQ. The CDR3 is made up of 13 amino acids. Broader study findings: Ex vivo, HLA-C-restricted CMV-specific TCR beta clonotypes prevailed over the rest of the response.

Each CDR3 protein is one row after TCRdb ran MiXCR on the reads. The sample has around 430,000 distinct CDR3 sequences; more than 40% are singletons. Regarding this clonotype: Its antigen is undetermined.

This specimen consisted of cultured PBMCs, obtained from culture after CMV antigen stimulation. The rearrangement links TRBV7-8 to TRBJ2-3, with D perhaps matching TRBD1 (5 bases). This sequence originates from a human donor in good health (CMV status not recorded). Some clones in this sample may be carry-over from other donors' samples. The CDR3 is CASNKDTTDTQYF. The CDR3 DNA sequence: TGTGCCAGCAATAAGGACACCACAGATACGCAGTATTTT. Full variable domain (outside the CDR3, taken from reference TRBV7-8 and TRBJ2-3): GAGVSQSPRYKVAKRGQDVALRCDPISGHVSLFWYQQALGQGPEFLTYFQNEAQLDKSGLPSDRFFAERPEGSVSTLKIQRTQQEDSAVYLCASNKDTTDTQYFGPGTRLTVL.